The 3 T cell receptor beta chains listed next were all sequenced from one sample in a study of sequential checkpoint blockade in melanoma (dated by TCRdb to about 2019). The library was generated by the immunoSEQ multiplex PCR assay. Drawn from immuneACCESS, this table holds only the in-frame rearrangements with V and J called that TCRdb kept. Clones are partly lost; checked studies trace under half to an unresolved V gene and leave the rest unexplained. Counted in this sample were 15,000 to 20,000 clones; roughly 71% of them appeared once. Jointly, the top ten make up 10% to 12% of the sample. The sample's treatment or condition label, decoded: randomized to nivolumab then ipilimumab (arm A) or the reverse (arm B). The input for sequencing was CD8+ T cells sorted from blood (inferred from file names), taken from a patient given nivolumab and ipilimumab in sequence. The receptors shown here come from a human donor with melanoma.

J is TRBJ1-2 and V is TRBV25-1, with D perhaps matching TRBD1 (6 bases). V was pared by 3 bases and J by 1 base, with 18 bases between. Per germline, CDR1 MGHDK and CDR2 SYGVNS. The CDR3 spans 17 residues. The chain's CDR3 is CASSEEYRTEFNYGYTF. The CDR3 DNA reads as TGTGCCAGCAGTGAGGAGTATCGGACAGAATTTAACTATGGCTACACCTTC.

This chain uses TRBV6-5 with TRBJ2-7; 7 bases are shared with TRBD1. Germline V gene sequence: CDR1 MNHEY, CDR2 SVGAGI. The CDR3 runs to 14 residues. After removal of 8 bases from V and 4 bases from J, the junction contained 11 bases not matched to a gene. CDR3 sequence: CASRRDRSIYEQYF. CDR3 coding DNA: TGTGCCAGCCGACGGGACAGATCGATATACGAGCAGTACTTC.

This clone is a singleton in its sample. V is TRBV6-6 and J is TRBJ1-2; TRBD1 matches 11 bases. The CDR3 contains 15 residues. Trimming at V came to 6 bases and at J to 4 bases, leaving 7 bases not matched to a gene. Germline V gives CDR1 MNHNY, CDR2 SVGAGI (reference sequence). The CDR3 DNA is TGTGCCAGCAGCCCCACCGGGACAGGGGGCTATGGCTACACCTTC. Protein sequence: CASSPTGTGGYGYTF.